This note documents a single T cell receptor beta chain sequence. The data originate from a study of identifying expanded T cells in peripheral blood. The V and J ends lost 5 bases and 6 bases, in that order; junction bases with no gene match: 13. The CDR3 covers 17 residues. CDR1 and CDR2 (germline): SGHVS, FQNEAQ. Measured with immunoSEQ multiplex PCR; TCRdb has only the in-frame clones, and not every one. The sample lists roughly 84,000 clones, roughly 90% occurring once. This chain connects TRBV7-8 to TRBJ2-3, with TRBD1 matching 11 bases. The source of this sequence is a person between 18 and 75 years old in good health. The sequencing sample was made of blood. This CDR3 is CASSVGPRDRGSDTQYF. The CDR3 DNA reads TGTGCCAGCAGCGTAGGACCCCGGGACAGGGGGTCTGATACGCAGTATTTT.